A selection of T cell receptor beta chains follows, all from one sample in a study of shared T cell receptors in the human thymus. TCRdb keeps only in-frame clones here, not all; method: immunoSEQ multiplex PCR. The data hold around 730,000 clones, with 75% to 90% observed a single time. These data were also filed under a second study, of human thymus T cells.

Sample: thymocytes. Receptors originate from a girl under three years old with a congenital heart defect. The conserved cysteine and the conserved F or W are not part of the CDR3 here. Each record gives: clone size, D gene, V gene, J gene, CDR3 protein. A D gene is named only where the DNA matches it firmly. A clone size is listed for some rows: how often the clone was seen (once, few, many), or a class if it is expanded.

clone size: -; D gene: TRBD1; V gene: TRBV10-3; J gene: TRBJ1-1; CDR3 protein: AISLRDRPDGEAF
clone size: -; D gene: -; V gene: TRBV27; J gene: TRBJ1-5; CDR3 protein: ASSLVAGDQPQH
clone size: -; D gene: -; V gene: TRBV27; J gene: TRBJ1-6; CDR3 protein: ASTLRAYNSPLH
clone size: -; D gene: -; V gene: TRBV6-5; J gene: TRBJ2-5; CDR3 protein: ASSYRHHQETQY
clone size: -; D gene: -; V gene: TRBV7-9; J gene: TRBJ2-3; CDR3 protein: ASSSWGPRGSFTDTQY
clone size: -; D gene: TRBD1; V gene: TRBV10-1; J gene: TRBJ1-1; CDR3 protein: ASSKDRATEAF
clone size: -; D gene: -; V gene: TRBV19; J gene: TRBJ1-1; CDR3 protein: ASNRAGTEAF
clone size: once; D gene: TRBD1; V gene: TRBV5-5; J gene: TRBJ2-7; CDR3 protein: ASSLGTGLTYEQY
clone size: -; D gene: TRBD2; V gene: TRBV29-1; J gene: TRBJ2-1; CDR3 protein: SVVRGDRSYNEQF
clone size: -; D gene: -; V gene: TRBV10-3; J gene: TRBJ1-2; CDR3 protein: AITRTQLRVDGYT
clone size: -; D gene: -; V gene: TRBV5-5; J gene: TRBJ1-6; CDR3 protein: ASSPSPNISPLH
clone size: -; D gene: -; V gene: TRBV27; J gene: TRBJ1-5; CDR3 protein: ASSPRGLNQPQH
clone size: -; D gene: TRBD2; V gene: TRBV7-3; J gene: TRBJ2-3; CDR3 protein: ASSSGRWTDTQY
clone size: -; D gene: -; V gene: TRBV27; J gene: TRBJ2-4; CDR3 protein: ASSLQGGENIQY
clone size: -; D gene: -; V gene: TRBV6-1; J gene: TRBJ1-2; CDR3 protein: ASSGQVFVYGYT
clone size: -; D gene: -; V gene: TRBV7-7; J gene: TRBJ2-3; CDR3 protein: ASSRFTSGDTQY
clone size: -; D gene: TRBD1; V gene: TRBV23-1; J gene: TRBJ1-1; CDR3 protein: ASSHLYRDRGNTEAF
clone size: -; D gene: -; V gene: TRBV5-1; J gene: TRBJ1-2; CDR3 protein: ASSLQLGRVDPNYGYT
clone size: -; D gene: -; V gene: TRBV14; J gene: TRBJ1-3; CDR3 protein: ASSQGGAGNTIY
clone size: -; D gene: -; V gene: TRBV5-6; J gene: TRBJ1-2; CDR3 protein: ASSLDSRYGYT
clone size: -; D gene: -; V gene: TRBV20-1; J gene: TRBJ1-1; CDR3 protein: SAPGGTEAF
clone size: -; D gene: -; V gene: TRBV5-4; J gene: TRBJ1-2; CDR3 protein: ASSLETRAGANYGYT
clone size: -; D gene: -; V gene: TRBV10-1; J gene: TRBJ2-5; CDR3 protein: ASRPAQY
clone size: -; D gene: TRBD2; V gene: TRBV5-6; J gene: TRBJ2-5; CDR3 protein: ASSFTSGARETQY
clone size: -; D gene: -; V gene: TRBV27; J gene: TRBJ1-2; CDR3 protein: ASSPGTYTGRDYGYT
clone size: few; D gene: -; V gene: TRBV19; J gene: TRBJ1-2; CDR3 protein: ASSPDLRTAKGVHGYT
clone size: -; D gene: TRBD1; V gene: TRBV7-9; J gene: TRBJ1-6; CDR3 protein: ASSLHRGNCSYNSPLH
clone size: once; D gene: -; V gene: TRBV28; J gene: TRBJ1-2; CDR3 protein: AATGTHYGYT
clone size: -; D gene: -; V gene: TRBV5-1; J gene: TRBJ1-1; CDR3 protein: ASRWEGERTMNTEAF
clone size: -; D gene: -; V gene: TRBV18; J gene: TRBJ2-1; CDR3 protein: ASSPPGQSSYNEQF
clone size: -; D gene: TRBD1; V gene: TRBV4-1; J gene: TRBJ1-2; CDR3 protein: ASSHSWTGGRKAYGYT
clone size: few; D gene: TRBD2; V gene: TRBV25-1; J gene: TRBJ2-3; CDR3 protein: ASSDFFWRGDTDTQY
clone size: -; D gene: -; V gene: TRBV28; J gene: TRBJ1-6; CDR3 protein: ASSLGATDNSPSYNSPLH
clone size: -; D gene: -; V gene: TRBV6-4; J gene: TRBJ1-2; CDR3 protein: ASSASYNPSLYGYT
clone size: -; D gene: -; V gene: TRBV10-1; J gene: TRBJ1-3; CDR3 protein: ASSEWSSGNTIY
clone size: -; D gene: -; V gene: TRBV29-1; J gene: TRBJ1-1; CDR3 protein: SVDMGHSNTEAF
clone size: -; D gene: -; V gene: TRBV28; J gene: TRBJ1-1; CDR3 protein: ASSRYRARINTEAF
clone size: once; D gene: TRBD2; V gene: TRBV18; J gene: TRBJ2-1; CDR3 protein: ASSPPQAFSGGGNSYNEQF
clone size: -; D gene: TRBD1; V gene: TRBV15; J gene: TRBJ2-1; CDR3 protein: ATSGSGQGIGHEQF
clone size: -; D gene: -; V gene: TRBV4-3; J gene: TRBJ1-2; CDR3 protein: ASSQEHGVGGYGYT
clone size: -; D gene: TRBD2; V gene: TRBV4-1; J gene: TRBJ2-1; CDR3 protein: ASSQSGRSAGGGDEQF
clone size: few; D gene: -; V gene: TRBV7-6; J gene: TRBJ2-6; CDR3 protein: ASSPSDRASGANVLT
clone size: -; D gene: -; V gene: TRBV10-2; J gene: -; CDR3 protein: ASSEFLVPNEQY
clone size: -; D gene: -; V gene: TRBV5-4; J gene: TRBJ2-2; CDR3 protein: ASSLRTPGELF